The 31 T cell receptor beta chains reported below all come from one sample, sequenced in a study of blood T cell repertoires in COVID-19. TCRdb's copy holds only in-frame clones and misses some; the assay was immunoSEQ multiplex PCR. Among 140,000 to 150,000 clones listed, around 80% were seen once. The source material was PBMCs or T cells enriched from blood (not recorded which). These receptors originate from a woman aged 50 to 60 who had recovered from COVID-19.

The CDR3 DNA sequence: TGCGCCAGCAGCTCAACAGGGCCCTCCTACAATGAGCAGTTCTTC. This sequence encodes CASSSTGPSYNEQFF. The V call is TRBV5-1, the J call TRBJ2-1, with a possible D match to TRBD1 (6 bases). The CDR3 extends over 15 amino acids. The germline V gene has CDR1 SGHRS and CDR2 YFSETQ. The V and J ends lost 3 bases and 0 bases respectively, with 10 bases between them.

The chain couples TRBV2 to TRBJ2-7; TRBD1 matches at 7 bases. Germline-derived CDR1 and CDR2 are SNHLY and FYNNEI. The CDR3 runs to 14 residues. Trimming cost V 6 bases and J 1 base; bases outside gene matches: 6. CDR3 DNA sequence: TGTGCCAGCAGAGTACAGGGGAATTCCTACGAGCAGTACGTC. Translating it yields CASRVQGNSYEQYV.

The chain joins TRBV2 to TRBJ2-1; 14 bases line up with TRBD2. This CDR3 contains 17 residues. V lost 9 bases, J lost 7 bases, and 14 bases stayed unmatched. From germline, CDR1 is SNHLY and CDR2 FYNNEI. CDR3 DNA sequence: TGTGCCAGAGGGACTAGCGGGGGCCCGAAACCAACTAATGAGCAGTTCTTC. Translated, it gives CARGTSGGPKPTNEQFF.

The CDR3 loop reads CASSFGPGQSYEQYF. CDR3 nucleotides: TGTGCCAGCAGCTTCGGACCGGGACAGTCCTACGAGCAGTACTTC. The chain employs TRBV7-7 and TRBJ2-7, with 7 positions matching TRBD1. V dropped 3 bases and J dropped 1; count of bases not matched to a gene: 6. The CDR3 length is 15 residues. CDR1 SSHAT and CDR2 FNYEAQ come from the germline V gene (reference sequence).

The rearrangement uses TRBV6-2 or TRBV6-3 and TRBJ1-1, with a weak D call TRBD1 (5 bases). The CDR3 has 15 residues. Trimming took off 2 bases at V and 1 base at J, with 11 bases between the two ends. Germline lookup yields CDR1 MNHEY and CDR2 SVGEGT. CDR3 coding DNA: TGTGCCAGCAGTTACCCATCCGACAGGAACACTGAAGCTTTCTTT. Translation gives CASSYPSDRNTEAFF.

The chain links TRBV5-1 to TRBJ2-7, with D unclear. Germline values: CDR1 SGHRS, CDR2 YFSETQ. This CDR3 region has 13 residues. V gave up 2 bases and J gave up 1 base, with 7 bases separating them. The CDR3 reads CASSFRESYEQYF. The DNA of the CDR3 is TGCGCCAGCAGCTTTAGAGAATCCTACGAGCAGTACTTC.

J is TRBJ1-1 and V is TRBV11-2; no clear D. The germline V gene has CDR1 SGHAT and CDR2 FQNNGV. The CDR3 has 12 amino acids. Trimming shortened V by 0 bases and J by 11 bases, and 10 bases separated the two germline ends. The CDR3 region has the DNA TGTGCCAGCAGCTTAGACCGAGTTGTGGCTTTCTTT. It yields the protein CASSLDRVVAFF. The full variable domain, with the rest looked up from reference TRBV11-2 and TRBJ1-1, is EAGVAQSPRYKIIEKRQSVAFWCNPISGHATLYWYQQILGQGPKLLIQFQNNGVVDDSQLPKDRFSAERLKGVDSTLKIQPAKLEDSAVYLCASSLDRVVAFFGQGTRLTVV.

This rearrangement joins TRBV10-2 to TRBJ1-2; 7 bases map to TRBD1. Germline V lookup: CDR1 WSHSY, CDR2 SAAADI. CDR3 length: 14 residues. V lost 6 bases and J lost 3; bases outside the gene matches: 7. Here the CDR3 DNA reads TGCGCCAGCAGCCAGTCTGGGACAGACTATGGCTACACCTTC. As protein: CASSQSGTDYGYTF.

This chain connects TRBV11-1 to TRBJ1-1; TRBD1 matches at 7 bases. The CDR3 spans 16 residues. CDR1 and CDR2 from the germline V gene are SGHAT and FQDESV (reference sequence). V lost 6 bases, J lost 2 bases, and 12 bases stayed unmatched. The CDR3 coding sequence is TGTGCCAGCAGTCCCGAACAGGGGTTTTTTAACACTGAAGCTTTCTTT. As protein: CASSPEQGFFNTEAFF. The variable domain in full, with the rest retrieved from reference TRBV11-1 and TRBJ1-1, is EAEVAQSPRYKITEKSQAVAFWCDPISGHATLYWYRQILGQGPELLVQFQDESVVDDSQLPKDRFSAERLKGVDSTLKIQPAELGDSAMYLCASSPEQGFFNTEAFFGQGTRLTVV.

This clone has only a few counts. V is TRBV7-9 and J is TRBJ1-4; weak D call: TRBD1 (6 bases). V shed 1 base and J shed 5 bases, with 11 bases lying between them. The CDR3 runs to 15 residues. Germline loops: CDR1 SEHNR, CDR2 FQNEAQ (reference sequence). Written as DNA, the CDR3 is TGTGCCAGCAGCTTAGGGGACACCTCCAATGAAAAACTGTTTTTT. The encoded protein is CASSLGDTSNEKLFF.

The chain combines TRBV6-5 with TRBJ2-5, with 9 nucleotides matching TRBD1. There are 15 residues in the CDR3. The germline gives CDR1 MNHEY, CDR2 SVGAGI. V trimming: 6 bases; J trimming: 4 bases; junction bases outside the gene matches: 9. The CDR3 sequence: CASRHTGTGLETQYF. The CDR3 nucleotides read TGTGCCAGCAGGCATACCGGGACAGGGTTAGAGACCCAGTACTTC.

The J gene is TRBJ2-3, the V gene TRBV5-4, with TRBD2 matching 14 bases. There are 17 residues in the CDR3. J was trimmed by 1 base and V by 1 base; bases with no gene match: 2. CDR1 SGHNT and CDR2 YYREEE come from the germline V gene (reference sequence). The CDR3 DNA reads as TGTGCCAGCAGCTTGAGGGGACTAGCGGGGGGCACAGATACGCAGTATTTT. Protein: CASSLRGLAGGTDTQYF.

The V and J genes are TRBV11-3 and TRBJ2-1; D remains unclear. There are 11 residues in the CDR3. V lost 3 bases to trimming and J lost 5 bases, with 2 bases between them. Looked up from germline, CDR1 is SGHNT and CDR2 is YENEEA. The CDR3 nucleotides read TGTGCCAGCAGCTTCAACAATGAGCAGTTCTTC. It encodes CASSFNNEQFF.

V and J are TRBV7-9 and TRBJ1-1; 7 bases are a match to TRBD1. The ends lost 6 bases at V and 11 bases at J; junction bases unmatched: 12. Germline V gives CDR1 SEHNR, CDR2 FQNEAQ (reference sequence). This CDR3 comprises 13 residues. CDR3 sequence reads: CASRPQDRPQAFF. In DNA, the CDR3 is TGTGCCAGCAGACCCCAGGACAGGCCTCAGGCTTTCTTT.

The V call is TRBV4-1, the J call TRBJ1-6; no clear D. The germline CDR1 and CDR2 sequences are MGHRA and YSYEKL. With 0 bases removed from V and 10 bases from J, the gap between germline ends came to 10 bases. The CDR3 spans 14 residues. The CDR3 is CASSQDGFESPLHF. The CDR3 bases are TGCGCCAGCAGCCAAGACGGTTTCGAGTCACCCCTCCACTTT.

This chain connects TRBV7-3 to TRBJ2-1, with TRBD2 matching 7 bases. The J segment lost 4 bases and the V segment lost 2 bases, leaving 5 bases of the junction unmatched. The CDR3 extends over 15 amino acids. The germline gives CDR1 SGHTA, CDR2 FQGTGA. This chain's CDR3 is CASSLLASGYNEQFF. The CDR3 DNA sequence: TGTGCCAGCAGCTTATTGGCTAGCGGTTACAATGAGCAGTTCTTC.

This chain connects TRBV7-9 to TRBJ1-1, with D possibly matching TRBD1 (5 bases). Trimming left V 1 base short and J 10 bases short, with 13 bases between. CDR1 and CDR2 from the germline V gene are SEHNR and FQNEAQ (reference sequence). The CDR3 is 13 residues long. CDR3 DNA sequence: TGTGCCAGCAGCTTAGAAGGAGGGGTTGCAGCTTTCTTT. Protein: CASSLEGGVAAFF. The whole variable domain, filled in from reference TRBV7-9 and TRBJ1-1, reads DTGVSQNPRHKITKRGQNVTFRCDPISEHNRLYWYRQTLGQGPEFLTYFQNEAQLEKSRLLSDRFSAERPKGSFSTLEIQRTEQGDSAMYLCASSLEGGVAAFFGQGTRLTVV.

The rearrangement joins TRBV27 to TRBJ1-1; no definite D call. Trimming stripped 6 bases from V and 5 bases from J, with 16 bases between. This CDR3 comprises 14 residues. Germline loops: CDR1 MNHEY, CDR2 SMNVEV (reference sequence). In nucleotides, the CDR3 is TGTGCCAGCAGATCGAATGGAAAGAGGACTGAAGCTTTCTTT. Amino acids: CASRSNGKRTEAFF.

This sequence joins TRBV5-1 and TRBJ1-6, with D possibly TRBD1 on 6 matching bases. Germline values: CDR1 SGHRS, CDR2 YFSETQ. This CDR3 region has 14 residues. Trimming shortened V by 0 bases and J by 8 bases, and 9 bases separated the two germline ends. The CDR3 bases are TGCGCCAGCAGCTTGGTGACAGGAGATTCACCCCTCCACTTT. Its protein is CASSLVTGDSPLHF. Filled out from reference TRBV5-1 and TRBJ1-6, the complete variable domain reads KAGVTQTPRYLIKTRGQQVTLSCSPISGHRSVSWYQQTPGQGLQFLFEYFSETQRNKGNFPGRFSGRQFSNSRSEMNVSTLELGDSALYLCASSLVTGDSPLHFGNGTRLTVT.

This clone was observed a few times. CDR3 sequence reads: CASSSPGLAGFGYEQYF. The CDR3 DNA reads TGTGCCAGCAGCTCACCGGGACTAGCGGGATTCGGCTACGAGCAGTACTTC. The chain combines TRBV7-8 with TRBJ2-7; TRBD2 matches at 13 bases. V shed 4 bases and J 3 bases; nucleotides not matched to a gene: 9. The CDR3 runs to 17 residues. Germline values: CDR1 SGHVS, CDR2 FQNEAQ.

This chain uses TRBV11-2 with TRBJ1-5; D uncertain. The CDR3 runs to 13 residues. Germline V CDR1 and CDR2: SGHAT, FQNNGV. The ends were cut back, 2 bases at V and 6 bases at J, with 8 bases in the middle. This CDR3 reads CASSLSLPQPQHF. The CDR3 DNA reads TGTGCCAGCAGCTTATCCCTACCTCAGCCCCAGCATTTT.

The chain couples TRBV7-9 to TRBJ1-2, with 7 positions matching TRBD1. The CDR3 totals 14 residues. Germline V CDR1 and CDR2: SEHNR, FQNEAQ (reference sequence). With 0 bases clipped from V and 8 bases from J, the junction kept 6 bases outside the gene matches. Here the CDR3 reads CASSLAPGGRGYTF. CDR3 in DNA: TGTGCCAGCAGCTTAGCCCCAGGGGGTAGGGGCTACACCTTC.

The V gene is TRBV28, the J gene TRBJ2-2, with 7 bases that match TRBD1. Germline V gene sequence: CDR1 MDHEN, CDR2 SYDVKM. This CDR3 contains 20 residues. Trimming removed 1 base from V and 6 bases from J; junction bases left unmatched: 20. CDR3 nucleotides: TGTGCCAGCAGTTTATCGACAGGGAGTGAGAGGGGGAGAATGGCCGGGGAGCTGTTTTTT. Amino acid sequence: CASSLSTGSERGRMAGELFF.

This chain uses TRBV28 with TRBJ1-4; no reliable D call. Germline loops: CDR1 MDHEN, CDR2 SYDVKM. V lost 3 bases and J lost 3, with 8 bases in between. This CDR3 spans 14 amino acids. As DNA, the CDR3 is TGTGCCAGCAGTTTCCAGGCAGCTAATGAAAAACTGTTTTTT. Encoded protein: CASSFQAANEKLFF.

This clone was recorded a few times. Written as DNA, the CDR3 is TGCGCCAGCAGTACGACGGGACAGGATAATGAAAAACTGTTTTTT. Its translation: CASSTTGQDNEKLFF. The chain joins TRBV5-1 to TRBJ1-4, with 8 bases lining up with TRBD1. Germline-derived CDR1 and CDR2 are SGHRS and YFSETQ. The CDR3 totals 15 residues. The trim removed 5 bases at V and 4 bases at J, leaving 7 bases unmatched.

The V call is TRBV15, the J call TRBJ1-5; a possible D gene is TRBD1 (5 bases). Trimming removed 0 bases from V and 0 bases from J, with 15 bases in between. The CDR3 runs to 18 residues. Per the germline V gene, CDR1 is LNHNV and CDR2 is YYDKDF (reference sequence). CDR3 sequence reads: CATSREAGPLYSNQPQHF. The CDR3 DNA reads as TGTGCCACCAGCAGAGAGGCAGGGCCCCTATATAGCAATCAGCCCCAGCATTTT. Variable domain in full (rest from reference TRBV15 and TRBJ1-5): DAMVIQNPRYQVTQFGKPVTLSCSQTLNHNVMYWYQQKSSQAPKLLFHYYDKDFNNEADTPDNFQSRRPNTSFCFLDIRSPGLGDTAMYLCATSREAGPLYSNQPQHFGDGTRLSIL.

CDR3 region: CASSKLFRLRQLLTDTQYF. The CDR3 nucleotides are TGTGCCAGCAGCAAACTTTTCCGTTTGCGACAGCTCCTCACAGATACGCAGTATTTT. This chain uses TRBV21-1 with TRBJ2-3; the table's TRBD1 call for D was not verified on the DNA. TRBV21-1 is given as a pseudogene. The CDR3 contains 19 residues.

The J gene is TRBJ2-7, the V gene TRBV2, with 12 bases identical to TRBD2. Trimming removed 3 bases from V and 6 bases from J; junction bases left unmatched: 9. The CDR3 is 16 amino acids. The V gene's germline CDR1 is SNHLY and CDR2 FYNNEI. This CDR3 is CASSDPLAGGGIEQYV. The CDR3 nucleotides are TGTGCCAGCAGTGACCCTCTAGCGGGGGGGGGAATCGAGCAGTACGTC.

There are a few counts of this clone. The chain joins TRBV2 to TRBJ2-1; 7 nucleotides line up with TRBD2. Germline lookup yields CDR1 SNHLY and CDR2 FYNNEI. V was pared by 6 bases and J by 4 bases, with 9 bases of the junction left unmatched. This CDR3 is built from 15 residues. CDR3 protein: CASRRTSQKYNEQFF. CDR3 DNA sequence: TGTGCCAGCAGGAGGACTAGTCAAAAGTACAATGAGCAGTTCTTC.

The gene calls are TRBV5-6 and TRBJ1-1; no clear D. Between the trimmed V and J ends, which lost 2 bases and 8 bases, there was a span of 16 bases. Germline values: CDR1 SGHDT, CDR2 YYEEEE. CDR3 length equals 14 residues. The CDR3 coding sequence is TGTGCCAGCAGCTTATACCGACGGAGAATCGAAGCTTTCTTT. This codes for CASSLYRRRIEAFF.

This chain links TRBV2 with TRBJ2-5; a weak D match, TRBD2 (7 bases). The CDR3 loop spans 13 amino acids. From germline, CDR1 is SNHLY and CDR2 FYNNEI. Trimming took 6 bases from V and 1 from J, leaving 9 bases between them. The CDR3 DNA reads TGTGCCAGCAGGGGGGGGGCCCAAGAGACCCAGTACTTC. Translated, it gives CASRGGAQETQYF.